Below, 28 T cell receptor beta chains from the same sample are listed, as sequenced in a study of blood T cells in healthy people across ages (dated by TCRdb to 2014 to 2015). Library method: 5' RACE. For sequencing, an Illumina HiSeq 2500 was employed. A second PCR of about 7 to 12 cycles was performed with a sample-barcoded 5' primer and a J-beta primer mix. TCRdb took the public reads, trimmed them with fastp at Q25, ran MiXCR for clone calling and kept in-frame beta chains. CDR3 protein duplicates are merged, each entry listing the most common genes and DNA. Recorded for this sample are 1.5 million to 2 million distinct CDR3 sequences; about 28% of them occurred a single time. Around 7.7% of the sample goes to the ten largest clones. Sequencing was done on a sample of blood. These receptors all stem from a woman between 25 and 40 years old in good health.

There are a few counts of this clonotype. This rearrangement joins TRBV20-1 to TRBJ2-4; either TRBD1 or TRBD2 may supply D (6 bases each). The CDR3 length is 15 residues. The germline CDR1 and CDR2 sequences are DFQATT and SNEGSKA (reference sequence). The V gene lost 8 bases and the J gene lost 0 bases, with 17 bases spanning the gap. CDR3 bases: TGCAGTACCCTCGGACGGGGGCTAGCCAAAAACATTCAGTACTTC. It encodes CSTLGRGLAKNIQYF.

This clonotype was seen a few times. This rearrangement joins TRBV6-5 to TRBJ2-7; tentatively, D is TRBD1 or TRBD2 (5 bases each). Germline values: CDR1 MNHEY, CDR2 SVGAGI. Trimming shortened V by 8 bases and J by 1 base, and 12 bases separated the two germline ends. The CDR3 contains 13 residues. The CDR3 sequence is CASGREKSYEQYF. The CDR3 DNA follows: TGTGCCAGCGGCAGGGAGAAATCCTACGAGCAGTACTTC.

For this clonotype: A much larger clone sits a single nucleotide away, making a read error possible. J is TRBJ2-7 and V is TRBV12-3 or TRBV12-4; 7 bases match TRBD2. V lost 5 bases to trimming and J lost 2 bases; unmatched junction nucleotides: 9. The CDR3 is 15 amino acids. As DNA, the CDR3 is TGTGCCAGCAGTCTTTTCGGGAGGTCCCCCTACGAGCAGTACTTC. It translates to CASSLFGRSPYEQYF.

The chain carries TRBV20-1 and TRBJ2-2; D call uncertain. Looked up from germline, CDR1 is DFQATT and CDR2 is SNEGSKA (reference sequence). The CDR3 has 15 residues. The V end was cut by 5 bases, the J end by 4 bases, with 17 bases between. The CDR3 here is CSAEEPGGSTGELFF. In DNA form, the CDR3 reads TGCAGTGCTGAGGAGCCCGGTGGGTCCACCGGGGAGCTGTTTTTT.

Only a few counts were recorded for this clonotype. The DNA of the CDR3 is TGTGCCGGATGGGGCAGGGCCTCCTACGAGCAGTACTTC. Encoded protein: CAGWGRASYEQYF. The chain carries TRBV2 and TRBJ2-7; D possibly corresponds to TRBD1 (5 bases). Germline V CDR1 and CDR2: SNHLY, FYNNEI. The CDR3 sequence is 13 residues long. V lost 11 bases and J 0 bases, leaving 14 bases between the germline ends.

There are many counts of this clonotype. This chain joins TRBV20-1 and TRBJ2-4; TRBD1 aligns across 9 bases. In germline, CDR1 is DFQATT, CDR2 SNEGSKA (reference sequence). CDR3 length: 13 amino acids. The V and J ends lost 5 bases and 7 bases, in that order; junction bases with no gene match: 6. CDR3 nucleotide sequence: TGCAGTGCTTCAGGGACAGGGATGAACATTCAGTACTTC. This gives the protein CSASGTGMNIQYF.

This clonotype was counted once. This chain connects TRBV29-1 to TRBJ2-4; D is possibly TRBD1 or TRBD2 (5 bases each). The J call may be faulty, since TRBJ2-7 better matches the DNA end. Germline-derived CDR1 and CDR2 are SQVTM and ANQGSEA. This CDR3 comprises 14 residues. CDR3 sequence: CSATGPRGKGEQYF. The CDR3 DNA reads as TGCAGCGCAACCGGGCCGAGGGGTAAGGGCGAGCAGTACTTC.

In this sample, this clonotype turned up many times. This sequence joins TRBV24-1 and TRBJ2-1; 7 nucleotides match TRBD2. Trimming took 5 bases from V and 2 from J; bases not matched to a gene: 2. Germline lookup yields CDR1 KGHDR and CDR2 SFDVKD. CDR3 size: 14 residues. CDR3 sequence (DNA): TGTGCCACCAGTGGAGCGGGAACCTACAATGAGCAGTTCTTC. Translating it yields CATSGAGTYNEQFF.

This CDR3 reads CSALGATYEQYF. CDR3 DNA sequence: TGCAGTGCCCTCGGCGCCACCTACGAGCAGTACTTC. The genes are TRBV20-1 and TRBJ2-7; D gene unclear. From germline, CDR1 is DFQATT and CDR2 SNEGSKA (reference sequence). The CDR3 contains 12 residues. V gave up 6 bases and J gave up 2 bases, with 11 bases separating them.

This clonotype has ten or more counts. This chain connects TRBV20-1 to TRBJ2-5; weak D call: TRBD2 (6 bases). The V and J ends lost 1 base and 9 bases respectively, with 21 bases between them. This CDR3 has 15 residues. Per germline, CDR1 DFQATT and CDR2 SNEGSKA (reference sequence). The chain's CDR3 is CSARGRDSHYDAQYF. The CDR3 DNA is TGCAGTGCTAGAGGAAGGGACTCCCACTATGATGCCCAGTACTTC.

Only a few counts were recorded for this clonotype. The chain combines TRBV25-1 with TRBJ2-4; possible D gene TRBD2, 5 bases. CDR1 is MGHDK and CDR2 is SYGVNS in the germline V gene. V lost 1 base, J lost 7 bases, and 8 bases lay in between. CDR3 length equals 13 residues. CDR3 amino acids: CASSESGSNIQYF. The CDR3, as DNA: TGTGCCAGCAGTGAATCGGGGTCTAACATTCAGTACTTC.

This clonotype has just a few counts. The CDR3 DNA follows: TGCAGTGCTAGGCCGACTAGCGGGATATCCTACGAGCAGTACTTC. Translated, it gives CSARPTSGISYEQYF. V gene TRBV20-1 combines with J gene TRBJ2-7, with 11 nucleotides matching TRBD2. Germline assignment: CDR1 DFQATT and CDR2 SNEGSKA (reference sequence). This CDR3 contains 15 residues. The ends lost 3 bases at V and 1 base at J; junction bases unmatched: 5.

This CDR3 is CASSLVEITEAFF. The CDR3 DNA is TGTGCCAGCAGCTTGGTAGAGATCACTGAAGCTTTCTTT. This chain connects TRBV5-5 to TRBJ1-1; no firm D call. The germline V gene encodes CDR1 SGHKS and CDR2 YYEKEE (reference sequence). Trimming took 0 bases from V and 4 from J, leaving 7 bases between them. This CDR3 contains 13 residues.

This clonotype appeared a few times. This chain joins TRBV30 and TRBJ2-7, with D possibly being TRBD1 or TRBD2 (5 bases each). V was cut by 1 base and J by 2 bases, with 12 bases left in between. This CDR3 comprises 14 residues. From germline, CDR1 is GTSNPN and CDR2 SVGIG (reference sequence). The CDR3 nucleotides are TGTGCCTGGAGTGAGGGGAGATCACCCTACGAGCAGTACTTC. Its translation: CAWSEGRSPYEQYF.

CDR3 in DNA: TGCGCCAGCAGCTTGGCTGCAGGGAGCTTTGAAAAACTGTTTTTT. It codes for CASSLAAGSFEKLFF. This chain uses TRBV5-1 with TRBJ1-4; possible D gene TRBD1, 5 bases. Germline V gene lookup returns CDR1 SGHRS and CDR2 YFSETQ. The CDR3 spans 15 residues. Trimming cost V 0 bases and J 7 bases, with 13 bases left between them.

This clonotype has at least ten counts. J is TRBJ2-6 and V is TRBV3-1, with D possibly matching TRBD1 (5 bases). The CDR3 is 16 residues long. Germline V gene lookup returns CDR1 LGHDT and CDR2 YNNKEL (reference sequence). V shed 4 bases and J shed 0 bases, with 10 bases lying between them. The CDR3 DNA follows: TGTGCCAGCAGCCCCCAGGGCCGCTCTGGGGCCAACGTCCTGACTTTC. It specifies CASSPQGRSGANVLTF.

The V and J genes are TRBV9 and TRBJ2-3, with TRBD2 identical over 8 bases. V lost 3 bases, J lost 4 bases, and 10 bases stayed unmatched. The CDR3 sequence is 16 residues long. Per germline, CDR1 SGDLS and CDR2 YYNGEE. The CDR3 is CASSGGRAGAADTQYF. CDR3 nucleotide sequence: TGTGCCAGCAGCGGGGGACGAGCGGGAGCGGCAGATACGCAGTATTTT.

In this sample, this clonotype turned up a few times. The CDR3 sequence: CASSPNRTSSQETQYF. In DNA, the CDR3 is TGTGCCAGCAGCCCTAATCGGACTTCATCGCAAGAGACCCAGTACTTC. This chain links TRBV3-1 with TRBJ2-5; D possibly corresponds to TRBD2 (5 bases). The CDR3 contains 16 residues. Germline V CDR1 and CDR2: LGHDT, YNNKEL (reference sequence). V was clipped by 4 bases and J by 2 bases, with 17 bases between them.

This clonotype was recorded at least ten times. This sequence joins TRBV9 and TRBJ2-7, with D hard to call. Looked up from germline, CDR1 is SGDLS and CDR2 is YYNGEE. The CDR3 runs to 15 residues. V was cut by 0 bases and J by 0 bases, with 10 bases left in between. Written as DNA, the CDR3 is TGTGCCAGCAGCGTAGATGGGGTGAGCTCCTACGAGCAGTACTTC. It encodes CASSVDGVSSYEQYF.

This clonotype has just a few counts. J is TRBJ2-5 and V is TRBV29-1; possibly TRBD2 for D (5 bases). Per the germline V gene, CDR1 is SQVTM and CDR2 is ANQGSEA. The CDR3 extends over 13 amino acids. V was cut by 8 bases and J by 2 bases, with 15 bases left in between. DNA of the CDR3: TGCAGCCCATCCGGGATACCACAAGAGACCCAGTACTTC. Its protein is CSPSGIPQETQYF.

The chain carries TRBV30 and TRBJ2-1; TRBD2 matches 13 bases. This CDR3 comprises 15 residues. Trimming removed 0 bases from V and 8 bases from J; junction bases left unmatched: 4. Germline CDR1 is GTSNPN and CDR2 is SVGIG (reference sequence). CDR3 coding DNA: TGTGCCTGGAGTGTACGACTAGCGGGAGGCGATGAGCAGTTCTTC. Its translation is CAWSVRLAGGDEQFF.

This clonotype was detected only a few times. The CDR3 nucleotides are TGTGCCAGCAGTTACATCGCCGCTGATAATTCACCCCTCCACTTT. Residues: CASSYIAADNSPLHF. The chain uses TRBV6-2 or TRBV6-3 and TRBJ1-6; D not certain. Trimming shortened V by 2 bases and J by 5 bases, and 10 bases separated the two germline ends. The V gene's germline CDR1 is MNHEY and CDR2 SVGEGT. CDR3 length equals 15 residues.

This clonotype has ten or more counts. The CDR3 loop is CASSLAGQGGNEKLFF. As DNA, the CDR3 is TGTGCCAGCAGCTTAGCTGGACAGGGAGGAAACGAAAAACTGTTTTTT. V gene TRBV7-2 combines with J gene TRBJ1-4; 8 nucleotides match TRBD1. In germline, CDR1 is SGHTA, CDR2 FQGNSA. CDR3 size: 16 residues. Trimming cost V 0 bases and J 8 bases; bases outside gene matches: 8.

This clonotype was found many times. J is TRBJ2-5 and V is TRBV7-2, with TRBD1 matching 9 bases. After removal of 7 bases from V and 3 bases from J, the junction contained 9 bases not matched to a gene. This CDR3 comprises 15 residues. CDR1 SGHTA and CDR2 FQGNSA come from the germline V gene. CDR3 nucleotide sequence: TGTGCCAGCACCCCTTTAACAGGGGGCAAAGAGACCCAGTACTTC. Translation gives CASTPLTGGKETQYF.

This clonotype was counted many times. The V gene is TRBV5-1, the J gene TRBJ2-3; D ambiguous. V lost 2 bases, J lost 0 bases, and 7 bases lay in between. The CDR3 is 14 residues long. Germline V CDR1 and CDR2: SGHRS, YFSETQ. As DNA, the CDR3 is TGCGCCAGCAGCTTTGACGGTAGCACAGATACGCAGTATTTT. Translated: CASSFDGSTDTQYF.

The V and J genes are TRBV28 and TRBJ1-2; maybe TRBD1 (5 bases). Trimming pared 1 base from V and 8 bases from J, leaving 20 bases between. Germline CDR1 MDHEN, CDR2 SYDVKM. The CDR3 extends over 16 amino acids. CDR3 sequence: CASSLYPGVNGGGYTF. CDR3 nucleotide sequence: TGTGCCAGCAGTTTATATCCGGGGGTAAATGGTGGAGGCTACACCTTC.

This clonotype has only a few counts. The gene calls are TRBV5-5 and TRBJ1-1; 9 positions match TRBD1. This CDR3 is built from 16 residues. Germline V gives CDR1 SGHKS, CDR2 YYEKEE (reference sequence). Losses at the gene ends were 4 bases for V and 5 bases for J; bases not matched to a gene: 12. CDR3 region: CASSRFGTGSGTEAFF. As DNA, the CDR3 is TGTGCCAGCAGCCGATTCGGGACAGGGTCCGGGACTGAAGCTTTCTTT.

This clonotype was seen more than once but under ten times. V usage is TRBV18 and J usage is TRBJ2-7; D tentatively fits TRBD1 or TRBD2 (5 bases each). Trimming pared 2 bases from V and 1 base from J, leaving 15 bases between. In germline, CDR1 is KGHSH, CDR2 LQKENI. The CDR3 loop spans 16 amino acids. The CDR3 here is CASSPAVGTLSYEQYF. CDR3 nucleotide sequence: TGTGCCAGCTCACCAGCGGTAGGGACCCTTTCCTACGAGCAGTACTTC.